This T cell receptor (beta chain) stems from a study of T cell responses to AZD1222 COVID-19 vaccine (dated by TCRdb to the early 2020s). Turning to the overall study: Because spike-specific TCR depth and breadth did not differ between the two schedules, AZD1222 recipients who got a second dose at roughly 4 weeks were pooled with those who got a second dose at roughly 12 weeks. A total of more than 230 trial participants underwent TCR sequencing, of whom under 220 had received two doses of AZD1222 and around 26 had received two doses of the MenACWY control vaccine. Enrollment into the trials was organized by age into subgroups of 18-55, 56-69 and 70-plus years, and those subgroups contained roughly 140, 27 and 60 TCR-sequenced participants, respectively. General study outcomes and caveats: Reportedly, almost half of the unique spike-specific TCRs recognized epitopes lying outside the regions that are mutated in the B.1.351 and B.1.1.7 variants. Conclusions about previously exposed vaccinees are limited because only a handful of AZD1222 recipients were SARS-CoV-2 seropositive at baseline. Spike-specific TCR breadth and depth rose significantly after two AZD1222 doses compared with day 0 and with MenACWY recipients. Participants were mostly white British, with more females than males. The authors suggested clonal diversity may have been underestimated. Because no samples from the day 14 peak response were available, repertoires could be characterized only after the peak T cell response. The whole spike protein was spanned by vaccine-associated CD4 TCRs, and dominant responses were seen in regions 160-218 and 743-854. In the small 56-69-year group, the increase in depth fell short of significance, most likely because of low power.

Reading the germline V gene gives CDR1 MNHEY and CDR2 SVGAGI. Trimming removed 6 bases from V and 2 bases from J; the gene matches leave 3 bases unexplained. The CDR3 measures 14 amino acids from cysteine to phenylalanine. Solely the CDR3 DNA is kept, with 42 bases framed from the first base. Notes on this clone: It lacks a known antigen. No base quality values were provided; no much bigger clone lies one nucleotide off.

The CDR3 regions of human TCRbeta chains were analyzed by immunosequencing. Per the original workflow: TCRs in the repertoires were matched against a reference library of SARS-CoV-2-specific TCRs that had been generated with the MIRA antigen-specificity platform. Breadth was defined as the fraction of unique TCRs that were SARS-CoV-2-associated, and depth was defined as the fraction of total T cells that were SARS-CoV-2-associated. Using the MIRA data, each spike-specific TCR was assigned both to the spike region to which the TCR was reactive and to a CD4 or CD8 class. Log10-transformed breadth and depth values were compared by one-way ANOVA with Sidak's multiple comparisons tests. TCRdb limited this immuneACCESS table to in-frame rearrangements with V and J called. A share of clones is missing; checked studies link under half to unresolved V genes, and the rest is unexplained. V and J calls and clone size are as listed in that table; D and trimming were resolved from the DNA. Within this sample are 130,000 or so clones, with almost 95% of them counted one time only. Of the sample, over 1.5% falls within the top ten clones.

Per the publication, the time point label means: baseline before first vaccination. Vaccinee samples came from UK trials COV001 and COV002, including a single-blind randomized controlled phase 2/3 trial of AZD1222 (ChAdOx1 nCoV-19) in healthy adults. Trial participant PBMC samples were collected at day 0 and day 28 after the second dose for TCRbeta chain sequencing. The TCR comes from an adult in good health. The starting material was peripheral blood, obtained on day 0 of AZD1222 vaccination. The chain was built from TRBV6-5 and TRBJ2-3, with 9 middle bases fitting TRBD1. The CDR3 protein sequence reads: CASSWDRATDTQYF. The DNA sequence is TGTGCCAGCAGCTGGGACAGGGCCACAGATACGCAGTATTTT.